This is a list of T cell receptor beta chains from one sample in a study of blood T cell repertoires in COVID-19. The assay was immunoSEQ multiplex PCR, and TCRdb's table has in-frame clones only and misses some. In the table there are 180,000 or so clones, 86% of which are singletons. Sequenced material: PBMCs or T cells enriched from blood (not recorded which). The receptors stem from a woman in her 30s who had recovered from COVID-19. The conserved cysteine and the conserved F or W are not part of the CDR3 here.

TRBV5-1,TRBJ2-1,ASSLALTSGTLTYNEQF
TRBV6-5,TRBJ2-7,ASSYAGPRLEQY
TRBV18,TRBJ1-1,ASSPRNTEAF
TRBV5-5,TRBJ2-1,ASSPTGRSNNEQF
TRBV2,TRBJ2-3,ARGTSGSTDTQY
TRBV19,TRBJ2-3,ASSIDLSTSGAYTDTQY
TRBV11-2,TRBJ2-7,ASSRGLAYSYEQY
TRBV11-3,TRBJ2-7,ASSLGTRDEQY
TRBV27,TRBJ2-5,ASSLRSSGSGETQY
TRBV27,TRBJ1-2,ASRLGPHANNYGYT
TRBV2,TRBJ2-7,ASSETSGTVQY
TRBV3-1/TRBV3-2,TRBJ2-1,ASSQDRLAGYNEQF
TRBV5-1,TRBJ2-5,ASSPGLGETQY
TRBV19,TRBJ2-3,ASSTQMARGDTQY
TRBV29-1,TRBJ2-1,SVESLTSSYNEQF
TRBV27,TRBJ1-1,ASRGAVNTEAF
TRBV7-9,TRBJ2-2,ASSLDPGENGELF
TRBV4-2,TRBJ2-7,ASSQGLGGRLLEQY
TRBV2,TRBJ1-6,ASSRDRGNSPLH
TRBV7-9,TRBJ1-1,ASSLGTGEGTEAF
TRBV6-5,TRBJ2-2,ASSFSGSGTGELF
TRBV4-2,TRBJ1-2,ASSQQTAGPSYGYT
TRBV5-6,TRBJ1-5,ASSLGDRGNQPQH
TRBV3-1/TRBV3-2,TRBJ2-1,ASSPNPDRAEANNEQF
TRBV27,TRBJ2-1,ASKGNIAEPPPGNEQF
TRBV5-1,TRBJ1-5,ASSLGSTGSDQPQH
TRBV19,TRBJ2-2,ASMQGWGAGELF
TRBV11-3,TRBJ2-7,ASSLEGTSDEQY
TRBV2,TRBJ1-2,ASSVGEGTDYGYT
TRBV7-8,TRBJ2-5,ASSQGAETQY
TRBV6-4,TRBJ2-7,ASGKRGSSYEQY
TRBV24-1,TRBJ2-1,ATSVPGGEQF
TRBV19,TRBJ2-5,ASSTLQGVQETQY
TRBV7-3,TRBJ2-3,ASSHKGARSGSGTDTQY
TRBV2,TRBJ2-5,ASSDGGRGRGTQY
TRBV6-1,TRBJ2-2,ASLTGEWTGELF
TRBV4-1,TRBJ2-2,ASRYDMTYTGELF
TRBV4-1,TRBJ2-6,ASSQDPGLAGDSGANVLT
TRBV29-1,TRBJ1-1,SAGGLAGHTEAF
TRBV5-1,TRBJ2-1,ASSTGLATYNEQF
TRBV27,TRBJ1-1,ASSLLGTGGALSEAF
TRBV7-8,TRBJ2-5,ASSLAGQDQETQY
TRBV29-1,TRBJ1-2,SVQTGSYGYT
TRBV29-1,TRBJ2-2,SVKGTSGRAGGTGELF
TRBV3-1/TRBV3-2,TRBJ2-2,ASSHVRGDTGELF
TRBV9,TRBJ2-5,ASSVGQQETQY
TRBV7-2,TRBJ2-1,ASSLYPVGSGRGDEQF
TRBV2,TRBJ2-2,ASSDRYTGELF
TRBV7-8,TRBJ2-1,ASRLEGEQF
TRBV19,TRBJ1-1,ASSIIRQGGTEAF
TRBV27,TRBJ1-6,ASSETGGSNSPLH
TRBV14,TRBJ2-1,ASSQDLRNEQF
TRBV3-1/TRBV3-2,TRBJ1-3,ASSVQGPGNTIY
TRBV4-1,TRBJ2-1,ASSQNAAGTGTYNEQF
TRBV29-1,TRBJ2-7,SAGQGVSYEQY